These T cell receptor beta chains were read from a single sample in a study of blood T cell repertoires in COVID-19. Clones were read by immunoSEQ multiplex PCR, and TCRdb kept only the in-frame ones, dropping some. Among about 120,000 clones, 90% were seen once, and the ten largest hold 3.8%. The specimen sequenced was peripheral blood. Every receptor here comes from a woman in her sixties or seventies with COVID-19, enrolled during active disease. CDR3s include the opening cysteine and the closing phenylalanine or tryptophan. D genes are given only for firm matches. A clone size is listed for some rows: how often the clone was seen (once, few, many), or a class if it is expanded.

J: TRBJ1-5; length: 13; V: TRBV2; D: TRBD1; size: .; DNA: TGTGCCAGCGGACAGGGGGCTTTTCAGCCCCAGCATTTT; CDR3: CASGQGAFQPQHF
J: TRBJ1-6; length: 17; V: TRBV3-1/TRBV3-2; D: TRBD1; size: .; DNA: TGTGCCAGCAGCCCAGGGACAGGGAATTGGTTAAATTCACCCCTCCACTTT; CDR3: CASSPGTGNWLNSPLHF
J: TRBJ1-2; length: 14; V: TRBV30; D: .; size: .; DNA: TGTGCCTGGACCTCCTTGAATAGTGGCTATGGCTACACCTTC; CDR3: CAWTSLNSGYGYTF
J: TRBJ1-2; length: 12; V: TRBV20-1; D: .; size: .; DNA: TGCAGTGCTAGTAGGGGACTGGATGGCTACACCTTC; CDR3: CSASRGLDGYTF
J: TRBJ1-1; length: 16; V: TRBV19; D: TRBD1; size: .; DNA: TGTGCCAGTAGTCCTAGGACAGGGAGGGGGAACACTGAAGCTTTCTTT; CDR3: CASSPRTGRGNTEAFF
J: TRBJ2-7; length: 14; V: TRBV6-6; D: .; size: .; DNA: TGTGCCAGCAGGTTGACAGGTAACTCCTACGAGCAGTACTTC; CDR3: CASRLTGNSYEQYF
J: TRBJ1-5; length: 17; V: TRBV6-1; D: TRBD1; size: .; DNA: TGTGCCAGCAGTGATTGGACAGGAACCTATAGCAATCAGCCCCAGCATTTT; CDR3: CASSDWTGTYSNQPQHF
J: TRBJ1-6; length: 14; V: TRBV3-1/TRBV3-2; D: TRBD1; size: .; DNA: TGTGCCAGCAGCCTAGGACAGGGGGCTTCACCCCTCCACTTT; CDR3: CASSLGQGASPLHF
J: TRBJ2-7; length: 15; V: TRBV2; D: TRBD1; size: .; DNA: TGTGCCAGCAGTTGGGGACAGTCCCTGGCCTACGAGCAGTACTTC; CDR3: CASSWGQSLAYEQYF
J: TRBJ1-5; length: 12; V: TRBV6-4; D: .; size: .; DNA: TGTGCCAGCAGGCGGGGCAATCAGCCCCAGCATTTT; CDR3: CASRRGNQPQHF
J: TRBJ2-2; length: 15; V: TRBV7-3; D: TRBD1; size: .; DNA: TGTGCCAGCAGCTTAGGACAGGCGAACACCGGGGAGCTGTTTTTT; CDR3: CASSLGQANTGELFF
J: TRBJ1-2; length: 11; V: TRBV19; D: .; size: .; DNA: TGTGCCAGTGGTCCGGGCTATGGCTACACCTTC; CDR3: CASGPGYGYTF
J: TRBJ2-7; length: 18; V: TRBV4-1; D: .; size: .; DNA: TGCGCCAGCAGCCAAGTCAGGGGAGAGGCTAGCGGCTCCTACGAGCAGTACTTC; CDR3: CASSQVRGEASGSYEQYF
J: TRBJ2-7; length: 12; V: TRBV7-9; D: .; size: .; DNA: TGTGCCAGCAGCCTTCAGTCCTACGAGCAGTACTTC; CDR3: CASSLQSYEQYF
J: TRBJ2-3; length: 16; V: TRBV11-3; D: TRBD1; size: .; DNA: TGTGCCAGCAGCTTAGTCGGGGACAGGGGGCTGGATACGCAGTATTTT; CDR3: CASSLVGDRGLDTQYF
J: TRBJ1-6; length: 15; V: TRBV7-6; D: .; size: .; DNA: TGTGCCAGCAGCTCGCAACAGGGCCCTTATTCACCCCTCCACTTT; CDR3: CASSSQQGPYSPLHF
J: TRBJ2-1; length: 19; V: TRBV7-9; D: TRBD1; size: .; DNA: TGTGCCAGCAGCTCCCTAATGGGGGAACAGGGGGCGGTCTACAATGAGCAGTTCTTC; CDR3: CASSSLMGEQGAVYNEQFF
J: TRBJ1-2; length: 15; V: TRBV27; D: TRBD1; size: .; DNA: TGTGCCAGCAGCCCTCCCGGGACAGGGACCTATGGCTACACCTTC; CDR3: CASSPPGTGTYGYTF
J: TRBJ2-3; length: 16; V: TRBV27; D: TRBD2; size: .; DNA: TGTGCCAGCAGTTTATCGCTAGCGGTGGCGGTAGATACGCAGTATTTT; CDR3: CASSLSLAVAVDTQYF
J: TRBJ1-5; length: 15; V: TRBV15; D: .; size: .; DNA: TGTGCCACCAGCAGAGACAGGGCTGGCAATCAGCCCCAGCATTTT; CDR3: CATSRDRAGNQPQHF
J: TRBJ2-1; length: 18; V: TRBV4-3; D: TRBD1; size: .; DNA: TGCGCCAGCAGCCAAGACCTGGCGGCGACAGGGGGCAGGAATGAGCAGTTCTTC; CDR3: CASSQDLAATGGRNEQFF
J: TRBJ1-5; length: 13; V: TRBV19; D: TRBD1; size: few; DNA: TGTGCCAGTAGAAACGACAGGGCTCAGCCCCAGCATTTT; CDR3: CASRNDRAQPQHF